A selection of T cell receptor beta chains follows, all from one sample in a study of shared clonotypes between healthy human individuals. Clones were sequenced by immunoSEQ multiplex PCR, and TCRdb holds only the in-frame ones, with some missing. This table has approximately 500,000 clones, approximately 81% appearing once. The sample consisted of PBMCs. The receptors were gathered from a woman in her 40s in good health. Some clones in this sample may be carry-over from other donors' samples. Each CDR3 is given with its conserved first and last residue. D genes are given only for firm matches. Clone size is not always given. Where it is, it says once, few, many or a class for expanded clones.

j_call,v_call,d_call,clone_size,cdr3_nt,cdr3_aa
TRBJ1-4,TRBV5-1,NA,few,TGCGCCAGCAGCTTGCGCGGGCCAAATGAAAAACTGTTTTTT,CASSLRGPNEKLFF
TRBJ1-1,TRBV28,NA,once,TGTGCCAGCAGCCTTTGGGCAGGCTCTATTGAAGCTTTCTTT,CASSLWAGSIEAFF
TRBJ1-4,TRBV27,TRBD1,NA,TGTGCCAGCAGACTAAACTTCGGGACAGGGGATGAAAAACTGTTTTTT,CASRLNFGTGDEKLFF
TRBJ2-7,TRBV9,TRBD2,NA,TGTGCCAGCAGCGTAGAGGGCGGGAGCAGTTCCGAGCAGTACTTC,CASSVEGGSSSEQYF
TRBJ2-7,TRBV19,NA,NA,TGTGCCAGTAGTAAACCCCCGGGGGAGCAGTACTTC,CASSKPPGEQYF
TRBJ1-5,TRBV6-1,NA,NA,TGTGCCAGCAGTGGCGGCGGTCAGCCCCAGCATTTT,CASSGGGQPQHF
TRBJ2-7,TRBV7-9,NA,NA,TGTGCCAGCAGCTTCTTCCAGGGGTCCTACGAGCAGTACTTC,CASSFFQGSYEQYF
TRBJ1-2,TRBV28,TRBD1,NA,TGTGCCAGCAGTTTCCAGGGGGCGGTGAGTGGCTACACCTTC,CASSFQGAVSGYTF
TRBJ2-1,TRBV30,NA,NA,TGTGCCTGGAGTGTGTTGCTAGATCCGGGCATTGAGCAGTTCTTC,CAWSVLLDPGIEQFF
TRBJ2-1,TRBV5-5,NA,many,TGTGCCAGCAGCTTGAGACTACAAGACCGCTCCTACAATGAGCAGTTCTTC,CASSLRLQDRSYNEQFF
TRBJ2-7,TRBV5-4,TRBD1,NA,TGTGCCAGCAGCTCAGGGACAGACCCCTACGAGCAGTACTTC,CASSSGTDPYEQYF
TRBJ2-3,TRBV10-3,TRBD2,NA,TGTGCCACTACAGGCGGGGGGCTATACACAGATACGCAGTATTTT,CATTGGGLYTDTQYF
TRBJ2-1,TRBV5-5,NA,NA,TGTGCCAGCAGCTTATCAGTTGATGTCTCTCGCGATGAGCAGTTCTTC,CASSLSVDVSRDEQFF
TRBJ1-1,TRBV7-3,NA,NA,TGTGCCAGCAGCCCGACATTTAACACTGAAGCTTTCTTT,CASSPTFNTEAFF
TRBJ1-1,TRBV6-5,NA,NA,TGTGCCAGCAGCCCGGCTAAGGGCACTGAAGCTTTCTTT,CASSPAKGTEAFF
TRBJ1-5,TRBV7-9,NA,NA,TGTGCCAGCAGCTACGGATATAGCAATCAGCCCCAGCATTTT,CASSYGYSNQPQHF
TRBJ2-7,TRBV18,TRBD2,few,TGTGCCAGCTCTCAGACGGCTAGCGGGTCCTACGAGCAGTACTTC,CASSQTASGSYEQYF
TRBJ2-2,TRBV2,TRBD1,NA,TGTGCCAGCAGTAGGGTACAGGGGCGCACCGGGGAGCTGTTTTTT,CASSRVQGRTGELFF
TRBJ1-5,TRBV7-9,NA,NA,TGTGCCAGCAGCTTAGACCTAGGGGCAGGGAATAGCAATCAGCCCCAGCATTTT,CASSLDLGAGNSNQPQHF
TRBJ2-5,TRBV30,TRBD1,NA,TGTGCCTGGAGTGTTGTAGGGGGCAAGACCCAGTACTTC,CAWSVVGGKTQYF
TRBJ2-5,TRBV15,NA,NA,TGTGCCACCAGCAGAGATCGGGGGGAGACCCAGTACTTC,CATSRDRGETQYF
TRBJ1-3,TRBV5-1,NA,NA,TGCGCCAGCAGCTTGCAGCCGACAGGCCCCTCTGGAAACACCATATATTTT,CASSLQPTGPSGNTIYF
TRBJ1-3,TRBV5-4,NA,once,TGTGCCAGCAGCTCCAGTCCCGGGACAGGAAACACCATATATTTT,CASSSSPGTGNTIYF